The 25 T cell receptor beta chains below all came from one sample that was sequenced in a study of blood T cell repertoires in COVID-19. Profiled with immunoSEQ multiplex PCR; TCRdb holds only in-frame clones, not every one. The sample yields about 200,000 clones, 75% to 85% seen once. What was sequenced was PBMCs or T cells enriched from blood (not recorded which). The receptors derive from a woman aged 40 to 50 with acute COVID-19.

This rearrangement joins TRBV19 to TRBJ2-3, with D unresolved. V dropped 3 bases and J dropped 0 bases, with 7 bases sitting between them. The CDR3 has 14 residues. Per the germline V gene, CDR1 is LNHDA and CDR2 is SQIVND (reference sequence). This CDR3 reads CASSIIMSTDTQYF. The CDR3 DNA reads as TGTGCCAGTAGTATTATTATGAGCACAGATACGCAGTATTTT.

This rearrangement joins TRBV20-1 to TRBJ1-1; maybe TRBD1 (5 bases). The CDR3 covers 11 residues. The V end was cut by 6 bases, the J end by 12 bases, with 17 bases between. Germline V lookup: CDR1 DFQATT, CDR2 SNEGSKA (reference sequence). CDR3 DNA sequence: TGCAGTGCCGCCCCCGGGGGAATAACTTTCTTT. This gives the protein CSAAPGGITFF.

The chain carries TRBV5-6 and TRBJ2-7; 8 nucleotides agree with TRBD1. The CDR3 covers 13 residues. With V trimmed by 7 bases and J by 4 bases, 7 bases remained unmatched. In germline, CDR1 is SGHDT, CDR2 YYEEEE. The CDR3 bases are TGTGCCAGCCACCCAGGGGGCGTTTACGAGCAGTACTTC. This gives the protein CASHPGGVYEQYF.

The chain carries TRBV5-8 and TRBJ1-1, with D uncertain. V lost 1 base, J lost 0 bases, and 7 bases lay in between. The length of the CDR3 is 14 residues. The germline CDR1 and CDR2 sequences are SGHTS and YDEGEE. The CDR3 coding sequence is TGTGCCAGCAGCTTGAGAGTCATGAACACTGAAGCTTTCTTT. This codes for CASSLRVMNTEAFF.

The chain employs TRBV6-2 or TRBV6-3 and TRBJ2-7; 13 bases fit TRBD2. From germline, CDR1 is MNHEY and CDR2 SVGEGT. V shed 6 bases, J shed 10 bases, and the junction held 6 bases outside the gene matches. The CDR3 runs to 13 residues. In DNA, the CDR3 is TGTGCCAGCAGCCAAGGACTAGCGGGAGTACAGTACTTC. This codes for CASSQGLAGVQYF.

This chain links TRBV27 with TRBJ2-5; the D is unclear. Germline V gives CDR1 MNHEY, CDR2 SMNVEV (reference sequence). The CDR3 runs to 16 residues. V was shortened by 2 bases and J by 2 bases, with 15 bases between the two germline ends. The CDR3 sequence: CASSLNGLLKQETQYF. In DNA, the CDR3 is TGTGCCAGCAGTTTAAATGGCCTTTTAAAACAAGAGACCCAGTACTTC.

CDR3 amino acids: CASSPKGGIGPSGEKLFF. CDR3 sequence (DNA): TGTGCCAGCAGCCCGAAAGGGGGCATAGGCCCATCGGGAGAAAAACTGTTTTTT. The rearrangement joins TRBV9 to TRBJ1-4; 7 nucleotides line up with TRBD1. Trimming at V came to 4 bases and at J to 8 bases, leaving 20 bases not matched to a gene. The CDR3 covers 18 residues. CDR1 is SGDLS and CDR2 is YYNGEE in the germline V gene.

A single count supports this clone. This chain's CDR3 is CASSDSRGTGSSGELFF. The CDR3 coding sequence is TGTGCCAGCAGTGACTCAAGGGGGACAGGGTCGTCCGGGGAGCTGTTTTTT. This chain links TRBV6-4 with TRBJ2-2; 9 nucleotides align to TRBD1. Germline CDR1 reads MRHNA; CDR2 reads SNTAGT. V shed 0 bases and J 6 bases; nucleotides not matched to a gene: 8. The CDR3 is made up of 17 amino acids.

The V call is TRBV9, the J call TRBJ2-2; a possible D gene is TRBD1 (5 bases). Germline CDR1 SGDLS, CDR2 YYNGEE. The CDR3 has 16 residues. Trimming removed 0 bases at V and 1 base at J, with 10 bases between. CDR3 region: CASSVAGQGNTGELFF. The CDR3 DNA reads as TGTGCCAGCAGCGTAGCTGGCCAGGGGAACACCGGGGAGCTGTTTTTT.

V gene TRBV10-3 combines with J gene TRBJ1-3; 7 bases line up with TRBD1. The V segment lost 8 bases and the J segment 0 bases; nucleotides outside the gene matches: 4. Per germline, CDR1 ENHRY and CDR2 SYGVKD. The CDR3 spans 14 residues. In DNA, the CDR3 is TGTGCCATCGAGGGGACAGACTCTGGAAACACCATATATTTT. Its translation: CAIEGTDSGNTIYF.

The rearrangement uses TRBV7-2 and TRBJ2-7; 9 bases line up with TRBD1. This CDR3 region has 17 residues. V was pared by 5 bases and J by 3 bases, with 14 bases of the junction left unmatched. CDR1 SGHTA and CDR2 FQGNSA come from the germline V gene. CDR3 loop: CASSPTPGTGRYYEQYF. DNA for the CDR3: TGTGCCAGCAGCCCGACCCCCGGGACAGGGAGGTACTACGAGCAGTACTTC.

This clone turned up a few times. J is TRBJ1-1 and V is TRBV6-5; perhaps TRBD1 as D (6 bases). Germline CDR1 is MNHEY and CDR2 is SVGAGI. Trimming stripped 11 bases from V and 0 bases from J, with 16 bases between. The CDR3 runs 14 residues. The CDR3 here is CAGAAGGMNTEAFF. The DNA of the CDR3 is TGTGCCGGGGCCGCGGGGGGCATGAACACTGAAGCTTTCTTT.

The CDR3, as DNA: TGTGCCACCAGCAGAATACCGGGACAGGGGGCCAGGAATTCACCCCTCCACTTT. It codes for CATSRIPGQGARNSPLHF. This chain connects TRBV15 to TRBJ1-6, with TRBD1 identical over 12 bases. Trimming took 2 bases from V and 7 from J; bases not matched to a gene: 9. Germline loops: CDR1 LNHNV, CDR2 YYDKDF (reference sequence). The CDR3 runs to 18 residues.

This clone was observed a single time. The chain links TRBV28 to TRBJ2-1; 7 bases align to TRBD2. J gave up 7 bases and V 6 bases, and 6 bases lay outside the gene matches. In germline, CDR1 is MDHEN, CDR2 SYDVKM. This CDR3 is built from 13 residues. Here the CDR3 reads CASRISGINEQFF. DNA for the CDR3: TGTGCCAGCAGGATAAGCGGGATAAATGAGCAGTTCTTC.

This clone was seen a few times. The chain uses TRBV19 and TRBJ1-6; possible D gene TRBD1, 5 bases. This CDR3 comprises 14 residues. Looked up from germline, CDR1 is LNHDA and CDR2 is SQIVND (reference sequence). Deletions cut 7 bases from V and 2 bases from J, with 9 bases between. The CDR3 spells CASTAGTYNSPLHF. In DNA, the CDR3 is TGTGCCAGTACAGCAGGGACCTATAATTCACCCCTCCACTTT. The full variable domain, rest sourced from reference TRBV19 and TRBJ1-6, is DGGITQSPKYLFRKEGQNVTLSCEQNLNHDAMYWYRQDPGQGLRLIYYSQIVNDFQKGDIAEGYSVSREKKESFPLTVTSAQKNPTAFYLCASTAGTYNSPLHFGNGTRLTVT.

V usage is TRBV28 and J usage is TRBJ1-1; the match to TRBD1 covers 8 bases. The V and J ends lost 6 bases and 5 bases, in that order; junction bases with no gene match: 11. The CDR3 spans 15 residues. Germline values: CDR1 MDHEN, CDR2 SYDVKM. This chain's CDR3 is CASRERTGRITEAFF. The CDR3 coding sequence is TGTGCCAGCAGAGAAAGGACAGGGAGGATAACTGAAGCTTTCTTT.

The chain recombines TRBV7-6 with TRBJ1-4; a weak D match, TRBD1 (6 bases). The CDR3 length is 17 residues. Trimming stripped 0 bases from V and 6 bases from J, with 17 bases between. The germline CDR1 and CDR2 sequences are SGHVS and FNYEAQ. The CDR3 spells CASSLAQPGGGYEKLFF. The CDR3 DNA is TGTGCCAGCAGCTTAGCCCAACCGGGGGGCGGGTATGAAAAACTGTTTTTT. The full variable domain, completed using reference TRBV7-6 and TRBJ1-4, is GAGVSQSPRYKVTKRGQDVALRCDPISGHVSLYWYRQALGQGPEFLTYFNYEAQQDKSGLPNDRFSAERPEGSISTLTIQRTEQRDSAMYRCASSLAQPGGGYEKLFFGSGTQLSVL.

The CDR3 protein is CASSLRTSGGPDTQYF. The CDR3 region has the DNA TGTGCCAGCAGCCTCCGGACTAGCGGGGGGCCAGATACGCAGTATTTT. This chain links TRBV7-8 with TRBJ2-3; 14 bases agree with TRBD2. Germline V gives CDR1 SGHVS, CDR2 FQNEAQ. The trim removed 5 bases at V and 4 bases at J, leaving 5 bases unmatched. The CDR3 sequence is 16 residues long. Looking up the rest from reference TRBV7-8 and TRBJ2-3 gives the full variable domain: GAGVSQSPRYKVAKRGQDVALRCDPISGHVSLFWYQQALGQGPEFLTYFQNEAQLDKSGLPSDRFFAERPEGSVSTLKIQRTQQEDSAVYLCASSLRTSGGPDTQYFGPGTRLTVL.

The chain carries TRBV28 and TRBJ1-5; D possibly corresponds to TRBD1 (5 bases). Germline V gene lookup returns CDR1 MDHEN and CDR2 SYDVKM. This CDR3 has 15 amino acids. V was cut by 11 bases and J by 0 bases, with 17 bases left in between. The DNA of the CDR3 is TGTGCCGCGGGGCGGGCAGCTTATAGCAATCAGCCCCAGCATTTT. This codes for CAAGRAAYSNQPQHF. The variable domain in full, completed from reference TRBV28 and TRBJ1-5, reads DVKVTQSSRYLVKRTGEKVFLECVQDMDHENMFWYRQDPGLGLRLIYFSYDVKMKEKGDIPEGYSVSREKKERFSLILESASTNQTSMYLCAAGRAAYSNQPQHFGDGTRLSIL.

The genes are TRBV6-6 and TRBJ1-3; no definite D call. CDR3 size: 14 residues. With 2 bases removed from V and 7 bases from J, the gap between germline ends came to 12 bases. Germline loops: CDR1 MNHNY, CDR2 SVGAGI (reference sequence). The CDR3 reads CASSYSPGSNTIYF. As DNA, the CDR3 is TGTGCCAGCAGTTACAGTCCGGGTTCGAACACCATATATTTT.

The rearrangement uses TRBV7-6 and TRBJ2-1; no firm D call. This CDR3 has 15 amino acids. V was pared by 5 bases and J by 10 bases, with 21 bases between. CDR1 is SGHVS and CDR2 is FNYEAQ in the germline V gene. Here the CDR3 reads CASSLGSAAAWEQFF. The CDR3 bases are TGTGCCAGCAGCCTTGGGTCGGCCGCGGCATGGGAGCAGTTCTTC.

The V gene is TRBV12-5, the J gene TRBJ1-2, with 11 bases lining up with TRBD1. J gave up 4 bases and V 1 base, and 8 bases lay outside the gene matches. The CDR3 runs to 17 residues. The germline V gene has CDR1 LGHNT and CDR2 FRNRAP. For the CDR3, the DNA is TGTGCTAGTGGTTTGGGCAAGGACAGGGGGCTTTTCTATGGCTACACCTTC. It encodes CASGLGKDRGLFYGYTF.

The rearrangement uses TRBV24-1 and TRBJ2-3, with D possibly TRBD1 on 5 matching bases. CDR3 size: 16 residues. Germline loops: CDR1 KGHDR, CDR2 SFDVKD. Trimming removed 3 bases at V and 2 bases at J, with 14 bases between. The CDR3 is CATSDLPDSLTDTQYF. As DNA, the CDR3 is TGTGCCACCAGTGATCTTCCTGACAGTCTCACAGATACGCAGTATTTT.

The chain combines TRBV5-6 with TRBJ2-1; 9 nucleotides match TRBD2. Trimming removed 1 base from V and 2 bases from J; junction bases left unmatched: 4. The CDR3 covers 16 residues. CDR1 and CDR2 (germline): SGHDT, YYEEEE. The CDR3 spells CASSLMPSGTYNEQFF. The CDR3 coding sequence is TGTGCCAGCAGCTTGATGCCTAGCGGGACCTACAATGAGCAGTTCTTC. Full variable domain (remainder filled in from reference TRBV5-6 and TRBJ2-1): DAGVTQSPTHLIKTRGQQVTLRCSPKSGHDTVSWYQQALGQGPQFIFQYYEEEERQRGNFPDRFSGHQFPNYSSELNVNALLLGDSALYLCASSLMPSGTYNEQFFGPGTRLTVL.

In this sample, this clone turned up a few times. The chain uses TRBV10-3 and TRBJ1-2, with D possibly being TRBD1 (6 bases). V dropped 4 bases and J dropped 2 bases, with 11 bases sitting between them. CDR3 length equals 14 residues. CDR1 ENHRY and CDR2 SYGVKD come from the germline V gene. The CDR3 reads CAISVEGGNYGYTF. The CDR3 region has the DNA TGTGCCATCAGTGTAGAGGGGGGGAACTATGGCTACACCTTC.